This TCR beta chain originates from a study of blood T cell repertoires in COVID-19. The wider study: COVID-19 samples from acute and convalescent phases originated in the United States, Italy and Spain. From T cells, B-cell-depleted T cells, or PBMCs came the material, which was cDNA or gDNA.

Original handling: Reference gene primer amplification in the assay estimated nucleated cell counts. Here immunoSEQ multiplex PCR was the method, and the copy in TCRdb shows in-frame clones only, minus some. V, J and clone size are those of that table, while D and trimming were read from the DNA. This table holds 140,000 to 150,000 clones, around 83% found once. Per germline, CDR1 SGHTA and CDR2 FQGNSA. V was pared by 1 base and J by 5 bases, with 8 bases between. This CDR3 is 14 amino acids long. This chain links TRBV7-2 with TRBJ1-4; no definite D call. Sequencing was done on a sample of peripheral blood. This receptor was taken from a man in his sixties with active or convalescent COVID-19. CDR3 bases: TGTGCCAGCAGCTTAGAAGGCAGGAATGAAAAACTGTTTTTT. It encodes CASSLEGRNEKLFF.